This T cell receptor (beta chain) originates from a study of memory CD8 T cells in hepatitis C reinfection. Study-wide context: Between 55 and 20 weeks before reinfection detection, pre-reinfection samples were drawn.

The CDR3 sequence is 15 residues long. V was clipped by 2 bases and J by 6 bases, with 13 bases between them. CDR1 and CDR2 (germline): LNHDA, SQIVND (reference sequence). The assay was immunoSEQ multiplex PCR, and TCRdb's table has in-frame clones only and misses some. The sample includes approximately 50,000 clones, about 90% of them seen just once. The time point here: pre-reinfection, 55 to 20 weeks before reinfection detection. TCR sequencing was done directly ex vivo on sorted cells, without expansion in vitro. Donors were people who inject drugs in the Montreal HEPCO cohort. This TCR derives from a man between 18 and 29 years old with hepatitis C virus infection. Source material: naive CD8+ T cells sorted from blood. This chain uses TRBV19 with TRBJ1-4; D gene uncertain. Here the CDR3 DNA reads TGTGCCAGTAGTATAAACTTAATCCAAGATGAAAAACTGTTTTTT. Translating gives CASSINLIQDEKLFF. The variable domain in full, completed from reference TRBV19 and TRBJ1-4, reads DGGITQSPKYLFRKEGQNVTLSCEQNLNHDAMYWYRQDPGQGLRLIYYSQIVNDFQKGDIAEGYSVSREKKESFPLTVTSAQKNPTAFYLCASSINLIQDEKLFFGSGTQLSVL.